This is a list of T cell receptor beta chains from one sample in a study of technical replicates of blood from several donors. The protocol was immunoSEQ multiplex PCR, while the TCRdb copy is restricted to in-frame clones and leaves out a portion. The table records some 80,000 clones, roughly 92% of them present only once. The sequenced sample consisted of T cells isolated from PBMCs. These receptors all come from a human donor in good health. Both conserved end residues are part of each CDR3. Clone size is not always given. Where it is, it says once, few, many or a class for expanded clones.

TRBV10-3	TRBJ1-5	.	CAISEQAGHSNQPQHF
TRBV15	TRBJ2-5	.	CATSRGNSSPRGETQYF
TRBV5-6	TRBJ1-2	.	CASSPPKKEYGYTF
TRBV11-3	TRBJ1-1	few	CASSPPGSLNTEAFF
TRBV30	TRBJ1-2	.	CAWSVPGGYGYTF
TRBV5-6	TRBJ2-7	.	CASSLGGSTYEQYF
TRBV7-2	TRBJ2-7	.	CASSRSYEQYF
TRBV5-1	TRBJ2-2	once	CASSDGQGAIGELFF
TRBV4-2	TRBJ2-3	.	CASSQEGLDTQYF
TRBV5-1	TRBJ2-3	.	CASSLGGPTDTQYF
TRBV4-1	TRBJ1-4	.	CASSQDRTGGEKLFF
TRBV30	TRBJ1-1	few	CAWSLSGTEAFF
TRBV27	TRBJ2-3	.	CASSLRAGGPRLKDTQYF
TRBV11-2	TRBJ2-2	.	CASSLSTWGELFF
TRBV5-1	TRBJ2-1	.	CASSFRGNEQFF
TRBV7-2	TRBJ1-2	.	CASSLDRPSGGYTF
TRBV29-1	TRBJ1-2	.	CSVEATGGAQGYTF
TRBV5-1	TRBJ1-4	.	CASSLSSAANEKLFF
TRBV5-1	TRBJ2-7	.	CASSFVSAIIYEQYF
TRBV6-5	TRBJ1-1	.	CASSYRGSEAFF
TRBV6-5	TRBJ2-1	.	CASLPGQGTFNEQFF
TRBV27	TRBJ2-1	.	CASSLSSGESYNEQFF
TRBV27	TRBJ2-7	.	CASSSKPSYEQYF